The 8 T cell receptor beta chains below come from one sample, sequenced in a study of blood T cell repertoires in COVID-19. Using immunoSEQ multiplex PCR, the repertoire was profiled, and TCRdb retains in-frame clones only, with some absent. The data contain 110,000 to 150,000 clones, roughly three quarters of them singletons. The sequencing input was peripheral blood. These TCRs come from a man aged 45-65 years with active or convalescent COVID-19.

This sequence joins TRBV3-1 (or the pseudogene TRBV3-2) and TRBJ2-3; 8 bases map to TRBD2. Germline CDR1 reads LGHDT; CDR2 reads YNNKEL (reference sequence). The CDR3 is 17 residues long. V was pared by 1 base and J by 0 bases, with 6 bases of the junction left unmatched. The DNA for the CDR3 is TGTGCCAGCAGCCAAGCCCCGGGAGGGTGGAGCACAGATACGCAGTATTTT. Translating it yields CASSQAPGGWSTDTQYF.

The rearrangement links TRBV15 to TRBJ2-1; no definite D call. This CDR3 spans 11 amino acids. Germline values: CDR1 LNHNV, CDR2 YYDKDF (reference sequence). V shed 5 bases and J shed 7 bases, with 6 bases lying between them. The DNA of the CDR3 is TGTGCCACCAGCTGGCGGAATGAGCAGTTCTTC. This gives the protein CATSWRNEQFF.

The V and J genes are TRBV10-1 and TRBJ1-5; no definite D call. V was shortened by 5 bases and J by 3 bases, with 8 bases between the two germline ends. CDR3 length: 13 amino acids. Germline loops: CDR1 WNHNN, CDR2 SYGVQD (reference sequence). The CDR3: CASSQFNNQPQHF. As DNA, the CDR3 is TGCGCCAGCAGTCAGTTCAACAATCAGCCCCAGCATTTT.

This clone came up many times. The chain uses TRBV7-9 and TRBJ2-7; 7 nucleotides agree with TRBD1. Looked up from germline, CDR1 is SEHNR and CDR2 is FQNEAQ (reference sequence). CDR3 size: 14 residues. Trimming at V came to 0 bases and at J to 6 bases, leaving 5 bases not matched to a gene. The CDR3 bases are TGTGCCAGCAGCTTAGCAGGGGGCAAAGGCGAGCAGTACTTC. Amino acids: CASSLAGGKGEQYF.

The J gene is TRBJ2-2, the V gene TRBV30; 7 bases line up with TRBD2. Germline CDR1 and CDR2: GTSNPN and SVGIG (reference sequence). The CDR3 runs 13 residues. The ends lost 2 bases at V and 6 bases at J; junction bases unmatched: 3. The CDR3 is CAWSRLAAGELFF. Here the CDR3 DNA reads TGTGCCTGGAGTCGTCTAGCGGCCGGGGAGCTGTTTTTT.

V is TRBV25-1 and J is TRBJ2-3; weak D call: TRBD1 (6 bases). Germline CDR1 MGHDK, CDR2 SYGVNS. Trimming stripped 3 bases from V and 0 bases from J, with 16 bases between. The CDR3 runs 17 residues. In nucleotides, the CDR3 is TGTGCCAGCAGTGATCGACAGGCCCTCCCTAGCACAGATACGCAGTATTTT. Residues: CASSDRQALPSTDTQYF.

The V and J genes are TRBV5-4 and TRBJ1-3; 12 bases are shared with TRBD1. This CDR3 has 14 amino acids. V lost 3 bases, J lost 6 bases, and 1 base stayed unmatched. Germline V gene data show CDR1 as SGHNT and CDR2 as YYREEE (reference sequence). CDR3 loop: CASSWGQGANTIYF. The DNA for the CDR3 is TGTGCCAGCAGCTGGGGACAGGGGGCAAACACCATATATTTT. The variable domain in full, completed from reference TRBV5-4 and TRBJ1-3, reads ETGVTQSPTHLIKTRGQQVTLRCSSQSGHNTVSWYQQALGQGPQFIFQYYREEENGRGNFPPRFSGLQFPNYSSELNVNALELDDSALYLCASSWGQGANTIYFGEGSWLTVV.

J is TRBJ2-3 and V is TRBV9, with D tentatively TRBD1 (5 bases). This CDR3 region has 14 residues. Germline V gives CDR1 SGDLS, CDR2 YYNGEE. Trimming removed 1 base at V and 2 bases at J, with 8 bases between. CDR3 bases: TGTGCCAGCAGCGTATCCAGGGTCACAGATACGCAGTATTTT. It codes for CASSVSRVTDTQYF.